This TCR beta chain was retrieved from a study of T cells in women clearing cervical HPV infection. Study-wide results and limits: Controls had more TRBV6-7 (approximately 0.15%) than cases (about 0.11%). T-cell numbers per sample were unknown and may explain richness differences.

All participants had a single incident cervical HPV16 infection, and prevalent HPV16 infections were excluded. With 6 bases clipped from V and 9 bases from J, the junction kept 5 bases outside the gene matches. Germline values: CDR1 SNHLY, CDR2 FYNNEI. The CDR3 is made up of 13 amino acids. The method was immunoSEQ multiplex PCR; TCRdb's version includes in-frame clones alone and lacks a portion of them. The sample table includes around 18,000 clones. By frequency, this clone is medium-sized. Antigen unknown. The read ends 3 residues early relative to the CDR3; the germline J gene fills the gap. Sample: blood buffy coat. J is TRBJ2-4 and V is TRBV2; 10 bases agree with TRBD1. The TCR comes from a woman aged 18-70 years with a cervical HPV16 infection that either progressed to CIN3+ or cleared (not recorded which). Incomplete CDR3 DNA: TGTGCCAGCAGCCCGGACAGGGGGAGCATT. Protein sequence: CASSPDRGSI. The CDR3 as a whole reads CASSPDRGSIQYF.